Each of the 5 T cell receptor beta chains below was sequenced from the same sample in a study of persistence of HIV-infected CD4 T cells. These receptors have no identified antigens. The immunoSEQ assay was version 4, run in survey mode. The method was immunoSEQ multiplex PCR; TCRdb's version includes in-frame clones alone and lacks a portion of them. The profile shows 30,000 to 35,000 clones, approximately 80% of them singletons. Cells were stimulated with CMV-infected fibroblast lysates at roughly 9.1 ug/mL. Memory cells lacking CD40L and CD69 with high CD45RO were sorted. The sample was CD4+ T cells sorted from PBMCs after approximately 19-hour stimulation, taken from a patient who received antiretroviral therapy. These receptors originate from an adult man with HIV who was CMV-seropositive.

This clone was seen more than once but under ten times. V and J are TRBV9 and TRBJ1-5, with TRBD1 matching over 7 bases. Germline values: CDR1 SGDLS, CDR2 YYNGEE. With 5 bases clipped from V and 3 bases from J, the junction kept 5 bases outside the gene matches. This CDR3 region has 14 residues. The CDR3 DNA sequence: TGTGCCAGCAGTAGGACAGGCTTCAATCAGCCCCAGCATTTT. Amino acid sequence: CASSRTGFNQPQHF.

The chain joins TRBV9 to TRBJ2-7; 8 bases fit TRBD1. V shed 3 bases, J shed 0 bases, and the junction held 8 bases outside the gene matches. The CDR3 is 16 residues long. Germline V gives CDR1 SGDLS, CDR2 YYNGEE. CDR3 nucleotide sequence: TGTGCCAGCAGCGATGCACAGGGGGTCGGCTCCTACGAGCAGTACTTC. The encoded protein is CASSDAQGVGSYEQYF.

This clone was counted between two and nine times. This chain connects TRBV27 to TRBJ2-5; D is ambiguous. The V gene's germline CDR1 is MNHEY and CDR2 SMNVEV (reference sequence). The CDR3 covers 12 residues. V was cut by 5 bases and J by 7 bases, with 11 bases left in between. In nucleotides, the CDR3 is TGTGCCAGCAGTCCCCTGTCCGGGACCCAGTACTTC. Its translation is CASSPLSGTQYF.

This clone was observed a few times. The chain combines TRBV4-2 with TRBJ1-1; 12 nucleotides align to TRBD1. The CDR3 loop spans 17 amino acids. Germline V gene lookup returns CDR1 LGHNA and CDR2 YNFKEQ. Unmatched junction bases numbered 6, after V lost 3 bases and J lost 1 base. The CDR3 nucleotides read TGTGCCAGCAGCCAGATGGGACAGGGGGCGCGGAACACTGAAGCTTTCTTT. Its translation is CASSQMGQGARNTEAFF.

This clone was seen a few times. The chain couples TRBV7-2 to TRBJ1-1; possible D gene TRBD1, 6 bases. The germline CDR1 and CDR2 sequences are SGHTA and FQGNSA. This CDR3 is built from 15 residues. V lost 3 bases and J lost 5, with 16 bases in between. For the CDR3, the DNA is TGTGCCAGCAGCTTGAGGCAGGGGATTGGGACTGAAGCTTTCTTT. This codes for CASSLRQGIGTEAFF.